The T cell receptor (beta chain) described here comes from a study of lymphopenia after photon versus proton radiotherapy. Study observations and caveats: Post-nadir TCR diversity decline inversely tracked overall survival among those who died. Proton therapy kept repertoires fairly stable, unlike photons, which gained effector/memory cells. Oligoclonal CD8+ Temra expansion after nadir drove photon patients' diversity drop.

For this clone: No antigen is known for it.

The V segment lost 2 bases and the J segment 5 bases; nucleotides outside the gene matches: 4. CDR3 length: 14 residues. Germline V gene lookup returns CDR1 GTSNPN and CDR2 SVGIG (reference sequence). TCRdb's table, derived via immunoSEQ multiplex PCR, lists solely in-frame clones and lacks some. The repertoire holds tens of thousands of clones, with 65% to 85% as singletons. Sequenced material: peripheral blood, taken from a patient treated with photon-based radiotherapy. The TCR comes from a man aged 45-65 years with gastric cancer. The chain recombines TRBV30 with TRBJ2-1; 9 bases agree with TRBD2. CDR3 loop: CAWSTGLANNEQFF. The CDR3 DNA reads as TGTGCCTGGAGTACAGGACTAGCGAACAATGAGCAGTTCTTC.